The text below deals with one T cell receptor beta chain. Its specificity is not known. In donors with ophthalmopathy, activity was moderate-to-severe, with CAS ≥3, NOSPECS ≥4 and duration under 3 months. The study excluded patients with other autoimmune diseases, uncontrolled infections, pregnancy or lactation. Diagnosis relied on clinical symptoms, serum thyroxine, TRAb, thyroid ultrasound and orbital computed tomography. TCR beta CDR3 regions were amplified from RNA transcripts. Amplification began with first-round RT-PCR using HTBI primers, then second-round multiplex PCR was performed. TCRdb analysed the multiplex PCR reads with MiXCR anew, one entry per CDR3 protein. This table has almost 750,000 distinct CDR3 sequences, 40% appearing once. This CDR3 is 12 amino acids long. From germline, CDR1 is ENHRY and CDR2 SYGVKD. Trimming took off 10 bases at V and 3 bases at J, with 13 bases between the two ends.

The data originate from a study of Graves' ophthalmopathy and Graves' hyperthyroidism. The study, taken as a whole, reports: Most thyroid-expanded clonotypes exceeding 0.001 frequency were also found in blood.

The receptor was isolated from an adult man with Graves' ophthalmopathy. J is TRBJ2-7 and V is TRBV10-3; D is perhaps TRBD1 (5 bases). The sequenced material came from peripheral blood. CDR3 coding DNA: TGTGCCAGCATCACTGACAGCTACGAGCAGTACTTC. As protein: CASITDSYEQYF.